This TCR beta chain was captured in a study of T-cell memory formation after mild COVID-19 (dated by TCRdb to about 2021). About the study as a whole: Most TCR sequence clusters were specific to one of the two donors. T-cell clones expanding and contracting after mild COVID-19 in a couple of donors were tracked by longitudinal TCRalpha and TCRbeta repertoire sequencing. The cohort comprised two young, previously healthy adult volunteers, one female and one male. General study outcomes and caveats: The study covered only two mild cases, and larger cohorts including severe cases with pre-infection samples were considered necessary. Some responding clones were found in pre-infection memory, which suggests that pre-existing cross-reactive memory T cells took part in the SARS-CoV-2 response. From day 15 to 85, contracting clones showed balanced CD4/CD8 phenotypes, whereas a second wave of clones that expanded from day 15 to 37 leaned towards CD4+. SARS-CoV-2 specificity of the second-wave clones peaking on day 37 was not confirmed. Contracting CD4+ clones appeared mostly in the CM and EM memory subsets, whereas CD8+ clones were enriched in EMRA.

PBMCs were isolated by Ficoll-Paque density gradient centrifugation. This clonotype was counted a few times. Its target antigen remains unknown. Base qualities were left out, and no much larger clone turns up one base away. The sequencing machine was an Illumina NovaSeq 6000. TCRalpha and TCRbeta cDNA libraries were constructed by 5'RACE with constant-segment primers, with sample barcodes and unique molecular identifiers being introduced. RNA was extracted from every sample with Trizol reagent. The libraries were amplified in two PCR steps, and the second step added a second sample barcode and Illumina TruSeq adapters. Sequencing of the libraries was done on an Illumina NovaSeq, producing 2 x 150 bp paired-end reads. Per the source publication's procedure: Reads were demultiplexed and collapsed into UMI-guided consensus sequences with migec v1.2.7. With mixcr v2.1.11, UMI consensuses were aligned to TRA and TRB V and J templates and assembled into clonotypes. A clonotype was counted as expanded or contracted only if both edgeR and NoisET called the change significant, with noise models trained on biological replicates. edgeR calls used a false discovery rate-adjusted p below 0.01 and a log2 fold-change threshold of 1. PCA with hierarchical clustering of max-normalized trajectories of the 1000 most abundant clonotypes was used as exploratory dynamics analysis. Each responding clone was given a CD4 or CD8 phenotype based on the CD4+ and CD8+ repertoires, which had been sequenced separately. TCRdb trimmed the raw reads at Q25, called clones with MiXCR and kept productive beta chains. When rows share a CDR3 protein, they turn into one entry using the most common DNA and genes. These V and J calls derive from TCRdb rather than the authors' analysis. For this sample the table gives roughly 130,000 distinct CDR3 sequences, of which 15% to 20% were detected only once. About 14% of the sample rests with the top ten.

Between the V and J ends, shortened by 5 bases and 4 bases respectively, the junction contains 18 bases. CDR1 is given as SEHNR and CDR2 as FQNEAQ, both from the germline V gene (reference sequence). Counted from cysteine to phenylalanine, this CDR3 has 16 amino acids. CDR3 DNA is the only sequence kept; it has 48 bases, read in frame from the first base. Sequencing used PBMCs or a T cell subset sorted from them (not recorded which). This chain joins TRBV7-9 to TRBJ2-1; the D gene is perhaps TRBD1 or TRBD2, as each covers 6 bases. The source of this sequence is an adult woman who had mild COVID-19 (a few samples of this study predate the infection). The sample titles of this study are shuffled in the database, so cell type and time point are left out; the donor was told from shared clones. CDR3 sequence: CASSPAEGVGYNEQFF. The sequence in DNA is TGTGCCAGCAGCCCCGCGGAGGGGGTGGGGTACAATGAGCAGTTCTTC.